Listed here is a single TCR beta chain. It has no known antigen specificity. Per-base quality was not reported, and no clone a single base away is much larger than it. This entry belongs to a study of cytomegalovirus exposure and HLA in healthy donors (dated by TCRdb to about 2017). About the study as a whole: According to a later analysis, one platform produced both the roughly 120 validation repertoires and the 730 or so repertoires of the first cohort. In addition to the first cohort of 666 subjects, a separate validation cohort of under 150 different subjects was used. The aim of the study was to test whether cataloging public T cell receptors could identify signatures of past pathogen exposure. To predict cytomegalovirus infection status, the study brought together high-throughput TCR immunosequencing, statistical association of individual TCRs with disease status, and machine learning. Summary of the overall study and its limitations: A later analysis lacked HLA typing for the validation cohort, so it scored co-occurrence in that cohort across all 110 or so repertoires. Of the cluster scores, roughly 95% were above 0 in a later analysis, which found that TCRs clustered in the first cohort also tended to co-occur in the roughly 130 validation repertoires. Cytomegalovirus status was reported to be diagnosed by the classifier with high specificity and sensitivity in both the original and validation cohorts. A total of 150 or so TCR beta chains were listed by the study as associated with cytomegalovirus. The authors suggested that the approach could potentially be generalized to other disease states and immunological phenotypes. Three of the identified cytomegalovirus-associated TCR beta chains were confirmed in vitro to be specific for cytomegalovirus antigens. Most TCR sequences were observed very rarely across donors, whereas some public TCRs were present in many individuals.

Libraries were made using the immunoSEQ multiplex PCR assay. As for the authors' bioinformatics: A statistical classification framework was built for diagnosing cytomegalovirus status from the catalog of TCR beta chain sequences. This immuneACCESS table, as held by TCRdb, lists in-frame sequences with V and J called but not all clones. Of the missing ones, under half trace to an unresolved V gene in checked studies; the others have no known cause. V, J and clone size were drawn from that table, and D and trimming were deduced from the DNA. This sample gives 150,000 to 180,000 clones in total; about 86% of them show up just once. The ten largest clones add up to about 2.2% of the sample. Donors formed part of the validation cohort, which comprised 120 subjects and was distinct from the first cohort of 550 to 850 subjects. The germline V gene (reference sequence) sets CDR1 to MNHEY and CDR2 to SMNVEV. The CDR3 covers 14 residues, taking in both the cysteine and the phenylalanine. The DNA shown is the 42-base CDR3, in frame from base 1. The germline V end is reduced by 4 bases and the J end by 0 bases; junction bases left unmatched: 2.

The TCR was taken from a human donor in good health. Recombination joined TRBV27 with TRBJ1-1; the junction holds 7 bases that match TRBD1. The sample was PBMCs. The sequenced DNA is TGTGCCAGCAGTTGGGGACAGATGAACACTGAAGCTTTCTTT. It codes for CASSWGQMNTEAFF.